The rows below give T cell receptor beta chains drawn from one sample of a study of OX40 agonist ivuxolimab in advanced cancers. The data were produced by immunoSEQ multiplex PCR, yet TCRdb's version contains in-frame clones alone and is incomplete. This table holds about 73,000 clones, around nine tenths found once. The sample in question was CD4+ or CD8+ T cells sorted from blood, obtained in a trial of the OX40 agonist ivuxolimab. Receptors were obtained from an adult with an advanced solid tumor such as melanoma, head and neck, liver or kidney cancer. The CDR3 runs from the conserved cysteine through the conserved F or W. A D gene is named only where the DNA matches it firmly. Rows may omit the clone size; those that give it use once, few, many or a size class.

V gene,D gene,clone size,J gene,CDR3 protein,CDR3 DNA
TRBV6-1,-,-,TRBJ2-1,CASSEGGGAYNEQFF,TGTGCCAGCAGTGAGGGAGGGGGGGCTTACAATGAGCAGTTCTTC
TRBV27,-,-,TRBJ1-5,CASNPQGLRNQPQHF,TGTGCCAGCAACCCACAGGGACTAAGGAATCAGCCCCAGCATTTT
TRBV19,-,once,TRBJ2-3,CASSIRGAYTDTQYF,TGTGCCAGTAGTATCCGGGGGGCATATACAGATACGCAGTATTTT
TRBV5-1,TRBD1,-,TRBJ1-2,CASSQQNPGTGWNYGYTF,TGCGCCAGCAGCCAGCAAAACCCTGGGACAGGGTGGAACTATGGCTACACCTTC
TRBV19,TRBD1,-,TRBJ1-5,CASSTAGGGNQPQHF,TGTGCCAGTAGTACGGCAGGGGGGGGCAATCAGCCCCAGCATTTT
TRBV7-2,-,-,TRBJ1-2,CASSLERWASYGYTF,TGTGCCAGCAGCTTAGAAAGGTGGGCTAGCTATGGCTACACCTTC
TRBV5-1,TRBD1,-,TRBJ1-4,CASSSRPGQGIAGGEKLFF,TGCGCCAGCAGCTCCCGACCCGGACAGGGGATAGCAGGAGGGGAAAAACTGTTTTTT
TRBV7-8,-,-,TRBJ2-7,CASSLAETSIEQYF,TGTGCCAGCAGCTTGGCTGAAACTAGCATCGAGCAGTACTTC
TRBV15,-,-,TRBJ1-5,CATSRQGFGNQPQHF,TGTGCCACCAGCAGACAGGGTTTTGGCAATCAGCCCCAGCATTTT
TRBV12-1,-,-,TRBJ2-7,CASSFGEQYF,TGTGCCAGCAGCTTTGGCGAGCAGTACTTC
TRBV5-1,-,-,TRBJ2-2,CASSLMGAVDTGELFF,TGCGCCAGCAGCTTGATGGGGGCGGTGGACACCGGGGAGCTGTTTTTT
TRBV27,TRBD1,-,TRBJ1-2,CASRDRGTYGYTF,TGTGCCAGCAGGGACAGGGGTACCTATGGCTACACCTTC
TRBV7-9,TRBD1,medium-sized,TRBJ1-3,CASSSQTGVTGNTIYF,TGTGCCAGCAGCTCCCAGACAGGGGTCACTGGAAACACCATATATTTT
TRBV5-4,-,-,TRBJ1-3,CASSMQEGVSGNTIYF,TGTGCCAGCAGCATGCAAGAAGGAGTCTCTGGAAACACCATATATTTT
TRBV5-1,-,-,TRBJ2-2,CASSPDTYTGELFF,TGCGCCAGCAGCCCAGACACCTACACCGGGGAGCTGTTTTTT